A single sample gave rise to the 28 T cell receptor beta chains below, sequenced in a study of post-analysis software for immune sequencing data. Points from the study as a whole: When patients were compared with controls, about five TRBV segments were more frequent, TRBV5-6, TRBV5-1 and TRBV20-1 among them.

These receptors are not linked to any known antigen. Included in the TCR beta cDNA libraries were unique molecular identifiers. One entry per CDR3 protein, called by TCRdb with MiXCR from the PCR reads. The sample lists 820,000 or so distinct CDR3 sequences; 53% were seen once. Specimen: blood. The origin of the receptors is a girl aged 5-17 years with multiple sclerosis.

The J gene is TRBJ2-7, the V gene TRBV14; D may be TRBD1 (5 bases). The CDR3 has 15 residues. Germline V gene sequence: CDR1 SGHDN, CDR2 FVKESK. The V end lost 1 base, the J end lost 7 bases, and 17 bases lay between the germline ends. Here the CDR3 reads CASSQVAGITIEQYF. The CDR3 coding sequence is TGTGCCAGCAGCCAAGTTGCAGGGATTACGATTGAGCAGTACTTC.

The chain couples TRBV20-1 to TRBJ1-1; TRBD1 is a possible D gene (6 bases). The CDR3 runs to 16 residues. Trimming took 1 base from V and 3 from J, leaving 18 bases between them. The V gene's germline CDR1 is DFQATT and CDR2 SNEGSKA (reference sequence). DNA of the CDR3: TGCAGTGCTAGAGGTTTAATGGGGGGGGCTGACACTGAAGCTTTCTTT. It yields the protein CSARGLMGGADTEAFF.

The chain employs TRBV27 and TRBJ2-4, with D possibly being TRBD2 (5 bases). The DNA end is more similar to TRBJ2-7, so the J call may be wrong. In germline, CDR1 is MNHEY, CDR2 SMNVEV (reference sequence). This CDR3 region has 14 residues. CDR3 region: CASSLSLGSSEQYF. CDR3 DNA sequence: TGTGCCAGCAGTTTATCTTTAGGGAGCAGCGAGCAGTACTTC.

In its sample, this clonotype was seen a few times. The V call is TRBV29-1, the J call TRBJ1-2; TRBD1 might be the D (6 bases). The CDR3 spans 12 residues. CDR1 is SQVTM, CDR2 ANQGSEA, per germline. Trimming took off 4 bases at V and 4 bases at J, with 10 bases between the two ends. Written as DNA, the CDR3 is TGCAGCGTTGCAGGGGATGGCTATGGCTACACCTTC. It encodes CSVAGDGYGYTF.

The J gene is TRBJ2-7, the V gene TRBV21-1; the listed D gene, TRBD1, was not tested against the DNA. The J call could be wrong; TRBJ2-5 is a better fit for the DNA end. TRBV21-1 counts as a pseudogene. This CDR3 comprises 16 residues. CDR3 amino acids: CASTPGVGIPIETQYF. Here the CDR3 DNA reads TGTGCCAGCACCCCGGGGGTAGGCATCCCAATTGAGACCCAGTACTTC.

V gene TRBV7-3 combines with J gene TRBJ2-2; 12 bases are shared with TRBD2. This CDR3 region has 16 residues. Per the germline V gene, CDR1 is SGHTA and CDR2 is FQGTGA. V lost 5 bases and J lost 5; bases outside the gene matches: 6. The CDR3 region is CASSPVGTSGTGELFF. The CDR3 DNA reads TGTGCCAGCAGCCCAGTGGGGACTAGCGGGACCGGGGAGCTGTTTTTT.

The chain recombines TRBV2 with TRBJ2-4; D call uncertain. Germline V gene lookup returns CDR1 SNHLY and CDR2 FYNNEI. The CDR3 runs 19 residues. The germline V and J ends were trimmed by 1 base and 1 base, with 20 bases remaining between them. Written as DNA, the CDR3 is TGTGCCAGCAGTGAAGGGGCATGTACACACCGCTTGGCCAAAAACATTCAGTACTTC. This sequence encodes CASSEGACTHRLAKNIQYF.

The CDR3 reads CSAPTSGHYNEQFF. DNA of the CDR3: TGCAGTGCCCCGACTAGCGGGCACTACAATGAGCAGTTCTTC. The J gene is TRBJ2-1, the V gene TRBV20-1, with 10 bases lining up with TRBD2. Germline lookup yields CDR1 DFQATT and CDR2 SNEGSKA (reference sequence). CDR3 length: 14 amino acids. V lost 6 bases to trimming and J lost 3 bases; unmatched junction nucleotides: 5.

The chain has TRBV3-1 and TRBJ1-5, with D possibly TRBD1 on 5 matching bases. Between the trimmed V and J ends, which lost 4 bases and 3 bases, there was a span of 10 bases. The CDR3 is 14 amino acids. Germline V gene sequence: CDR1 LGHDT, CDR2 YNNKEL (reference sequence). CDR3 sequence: CASSRQGVNQPQHF. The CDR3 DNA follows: TGTGCCAGCAGCCGCCAGGGAGTCAATCAGCCCCAGCATTTT.

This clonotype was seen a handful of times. The CDR3 sequence: CASTAGDYNEQFF. CDR3 nucleotide sequence: TGTGCCAGCACCGCCGGAGACTACAATGAGCAGTTCTTC. V usage is TRBV25-1 and J usage is TRBJ2-1; D not certain. Germline V gene lookup returns CDR1 MGHDK and CDR2 SYGVNS. V lost 7 bases, J lost 3 bases, and 10 bases lay in between. The CDR3 is 13 amino acids.

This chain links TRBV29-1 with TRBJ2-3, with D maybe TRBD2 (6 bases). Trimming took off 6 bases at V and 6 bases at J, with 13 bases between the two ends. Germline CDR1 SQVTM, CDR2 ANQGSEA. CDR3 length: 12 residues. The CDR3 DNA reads TGCAGCGTCCTTAGGACTACTGATACGCAGTATTTT. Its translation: CSVLRTTDTQYF.

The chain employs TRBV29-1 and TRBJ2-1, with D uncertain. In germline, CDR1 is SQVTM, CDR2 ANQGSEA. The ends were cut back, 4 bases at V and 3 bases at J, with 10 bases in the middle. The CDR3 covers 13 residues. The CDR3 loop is CSVARSGYNEQFF. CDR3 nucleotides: TGCAGCGTTGCCCGCTCGGGCTACAATGAGCAGTTCTTC.

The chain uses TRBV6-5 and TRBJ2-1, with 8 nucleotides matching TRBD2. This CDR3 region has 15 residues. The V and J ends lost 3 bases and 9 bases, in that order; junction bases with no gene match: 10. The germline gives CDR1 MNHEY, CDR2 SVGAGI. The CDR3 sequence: CASSYTGTSMVEQFF. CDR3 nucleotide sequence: TGTGCCAGCAGTTATACTGGGACTAGTATGGTTGAGCAGTTCTTC.

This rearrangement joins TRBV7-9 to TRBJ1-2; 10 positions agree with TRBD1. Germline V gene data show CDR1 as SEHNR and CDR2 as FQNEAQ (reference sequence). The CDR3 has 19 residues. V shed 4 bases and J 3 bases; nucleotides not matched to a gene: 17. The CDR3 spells CASSSTVPGQGSVDYGYTF. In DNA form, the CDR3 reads TGTGCCAGCAGCTCCACTGTCCCGGGACAGGGGTCGGTAGACTATGGCTACACCTTC.

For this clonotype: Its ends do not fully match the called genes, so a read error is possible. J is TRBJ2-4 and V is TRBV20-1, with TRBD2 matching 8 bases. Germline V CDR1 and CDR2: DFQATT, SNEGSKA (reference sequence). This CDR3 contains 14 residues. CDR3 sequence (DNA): TGCAGTGGTACCGGGGGGGAGGTCAAAAACACTCAGTACTTC. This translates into CSGTGGEVKNTQYF.

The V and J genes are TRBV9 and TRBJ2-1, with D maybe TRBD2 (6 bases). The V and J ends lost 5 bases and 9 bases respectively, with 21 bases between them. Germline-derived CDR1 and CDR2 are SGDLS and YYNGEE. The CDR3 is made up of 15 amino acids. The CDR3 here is CASSKDSTEAGEQFF. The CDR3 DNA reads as TGTGCCAGCAGTAAAGACAGCACCGAAGCGGGTGAGCAGTTCTTC.

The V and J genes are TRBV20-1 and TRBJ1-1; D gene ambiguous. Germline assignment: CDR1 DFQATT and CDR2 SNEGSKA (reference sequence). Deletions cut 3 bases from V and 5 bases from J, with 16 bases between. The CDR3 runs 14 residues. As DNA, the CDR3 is TGCAGTGCTAGGGTATCGCTCAGTCGGACTGAAGCTTTCTTT. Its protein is CSARVSLSRTEAFF.

For the CDR3, the DNA is TGTGCCAGTAGCCCTTACTACGATGCCTACGAGCAGTACTTC. It encodes CASSPYYDAYEQYF. This chain links TRBV7-8 with TRBJ2-7; D is unresolved. CDR1 and CDR2 from the germline V gene are SGHVS and FQNEAQ. The V gene lost 9 bases and the J gene lost 2 bases, with 17 bases spanning the gap. CDR3 length equals 14 residues.

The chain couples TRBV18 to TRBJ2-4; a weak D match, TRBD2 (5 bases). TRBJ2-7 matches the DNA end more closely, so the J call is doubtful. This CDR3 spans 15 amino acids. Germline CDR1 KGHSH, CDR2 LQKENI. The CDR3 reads CASSLGNGRDYEQYF. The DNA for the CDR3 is TGTGCCAGCTCCCTCGGGAACGGACGGGACTACGAGCAGTACTTC.

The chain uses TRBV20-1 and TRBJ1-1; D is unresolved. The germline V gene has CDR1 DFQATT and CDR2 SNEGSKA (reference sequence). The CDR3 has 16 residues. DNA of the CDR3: TGCAGCGCAAGCTTAGACTCCGGGGTTCGAGACACTGAAGCTTTCTTT. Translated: CSASLDSGVRDTEAFF.

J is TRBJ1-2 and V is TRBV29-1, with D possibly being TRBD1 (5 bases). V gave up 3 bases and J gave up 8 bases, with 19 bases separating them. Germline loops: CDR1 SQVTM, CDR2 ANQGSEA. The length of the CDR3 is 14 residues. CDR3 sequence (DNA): TGCAGCGTTGAGGCCCAGGTCCAGGGTAAAGGCTACACCTTC. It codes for CSVEAQVQGKGYTF.

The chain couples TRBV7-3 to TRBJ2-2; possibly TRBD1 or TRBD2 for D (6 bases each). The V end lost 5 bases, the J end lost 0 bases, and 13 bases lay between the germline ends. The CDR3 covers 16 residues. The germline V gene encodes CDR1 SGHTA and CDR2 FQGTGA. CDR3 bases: TGTGCCAGCAGCCTGACCGGGGGCCCGAACACCGGGGAGCTGTTTTTT. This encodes CASSLTGGPNTGELFF.

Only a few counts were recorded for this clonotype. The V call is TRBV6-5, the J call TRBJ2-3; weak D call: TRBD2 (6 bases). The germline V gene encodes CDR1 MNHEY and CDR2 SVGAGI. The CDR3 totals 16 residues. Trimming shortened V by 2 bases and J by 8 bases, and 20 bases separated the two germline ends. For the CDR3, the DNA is TGTGCCAGCAGTTACGGGGAGACTGGGGCGCGGGGTACGCAGTATTTT. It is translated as CASSYGETGARGTQYF.

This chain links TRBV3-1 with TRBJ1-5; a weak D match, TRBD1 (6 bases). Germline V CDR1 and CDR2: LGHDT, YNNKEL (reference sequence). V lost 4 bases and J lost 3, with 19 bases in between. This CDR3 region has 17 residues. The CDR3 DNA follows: TGTGCCAGCAGCCCCTCCCCGGGTGGGGGCATCAATCAGCCCCAGCATTTT. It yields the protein CASSPSPGGGINQPQHF.

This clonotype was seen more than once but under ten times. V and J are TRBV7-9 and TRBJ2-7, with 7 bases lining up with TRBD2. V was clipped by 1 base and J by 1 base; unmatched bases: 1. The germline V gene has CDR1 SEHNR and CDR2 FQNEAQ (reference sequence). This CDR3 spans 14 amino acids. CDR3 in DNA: TGTGCCAGCAGCTTAGGGACTAGGTCCTACGAGCAGTACTTC. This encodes CASSLGTRSYEQYF.

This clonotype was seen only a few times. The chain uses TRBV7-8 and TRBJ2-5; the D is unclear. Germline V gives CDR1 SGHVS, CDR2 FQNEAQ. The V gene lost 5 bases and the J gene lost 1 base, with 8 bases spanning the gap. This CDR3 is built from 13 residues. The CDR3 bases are TGTGCCAGCAGCCGCGGACCCCAAGAGACCCAGTACTTC. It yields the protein CASSRGPQETQYF.

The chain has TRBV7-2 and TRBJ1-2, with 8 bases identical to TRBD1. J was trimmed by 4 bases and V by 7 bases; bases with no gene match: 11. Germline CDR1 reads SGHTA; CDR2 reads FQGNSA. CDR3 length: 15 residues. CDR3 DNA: TGTGCCAGCACCTATCACCCAGGGGGCACCTATGGCTACACCTTC. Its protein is CASTYHPGGTYGYTF.

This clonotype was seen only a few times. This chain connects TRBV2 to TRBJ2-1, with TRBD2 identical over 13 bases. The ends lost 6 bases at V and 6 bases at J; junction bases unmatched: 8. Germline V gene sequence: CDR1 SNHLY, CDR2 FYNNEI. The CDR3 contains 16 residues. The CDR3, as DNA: TGTGCCAGCAGCCTCGAACTAGCGGGAGGGATCAATGAGCAGTTCTTC. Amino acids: CASSLELAGGINEQFF.